The clone carrying this T cell receptor (beta chain) was detected only a few times. Antigen unknown. Pooling covered second doses at about 4 or about 12 weeks. The protocol was immunoSEQ multiplex PCR, while the TCRdb copy is restricted to in-frame clones and leaves out a portion. Seen here are about 70,000 clones, approximately 90% observed once, and the top ten hold approximately 1.3%. The sample comes from a study of T cell responses to AZD1222 COVID-19 vaccine. Study-level findings and limits: The breadth and depth of Spike-specific TCRs increased once two AZD1222 doses had been given. Recipients of AZD1222 seropositive at baseline numbered only 5 or 6.

Germline V gene lookup returns CDR1 MNHEY and CDR2 SMNVEV (reference sequence). After removal of 2 bases from V and 4 bases from J, the junction contained 4 bases not matched to a gene. The CDR3 is 14 amino acids. Sequencing was performed on peripheral blood, taken 28 days after the second AZD1222 dose. The V call is TRBV27, the J call TRBJ1-1; 7 bases line up with TRBD1. The receptor's source is an adult who received the AZD1222 COVID-19 vaccine. DNA for the CDR3: TGTGCCAGCAGTTTACAAGACAGGGCCACTGAAGCTTTCTTT. Encoded protein: CASSLQDRATEAFF.